This TCR beta chain was profiled in a study of blood T cell repertoires in COVID-19. Turning to the study itself: Some COVID-19 samples were acute and others convalescent; all came from the United States, Italy and Spain.

Recruitment covered 20 to 25 US areas and drew participants whose ages spanned roughly 18 to 89 years. Donors were grouped by their self-reported clinical history. Germline V lookup: CDR1 SGHRS, CDR2 YFSETQ. CDR3 size: 15 residues. Germline trimming cut 5 bases from V and 0 bases from J; bases unmatched to any gene: 5. Original data processing: Researchers report that nucleated cell counts were estimated from reference gene primer amplification. The method was immunoSEQ multiplex PCR; TCRdb's version includes in-frame clones alone and lacks a portion of them. V, J and clone size are taken as reported in that table, and D and trimming were inferred from the DNA itself. The repertoire includes a few hundred thousand clones, about 79% of them detected once, and approximately 1.4% sits in the top ten.

The J gene is TRBJ2-3, the V gene TRBV5-1, with 8 bases matching TRBD2. The TCR comes from a woman aged 40 to 49 with acute COVID-19. The sequenced material came from PBMCs or T cells enriched from blood (not recorded which). CDR3 in amino acids: CASRLSGDSTDTQYF. The CDR3 nucleotides are TGCGCCAGCAGGCTTAGCGGGGATAGCACAGATACGCAGTATTTT.